A single sample is the source of the 18 T cell receptor beta chains below, sequenced in a study of response to subunit inactivated influenza vaccine. MiXCR was run by TCRdb on the RT-PCR reads, yielding one entry per CDR3 protein. The profile shows more than 550,000 distinct CDR3 sequences, around 10% of them singletons. This same sample was also part of a study on T cells expressing NK-cell markers. This second report adds: Making the TCR beta cDNA relied on 5'RACE template switching with UMIs.

The sequencing used PBMCs from blood, collected on the day of vaccination. The source is a man aged 50-59 years who received an inactivated influenza vaccine.

V usage is TRBV12-3 or TRBV12-4 and J usage is TRBJ1-4, with D possibly being TRBD1 (5 bases). This CDR3 is built from 16 residues. The V end was cut by 3 bases, the J end by 2 bases, with 13 bases between. CDR3 amino acids: CASSFRGGATNEKLFF. In nucleotides, the CDR3 is TGTGCCAGCAGTTTTCGGGGTGGGGCGACTAATGAAAAACTGTTTTTT.

This clonotype was seen a few times. J is TRBJ1-5 and V is TRBV20-1; a possible D gene is TRBD1 (6 bases). V lost 4 bases and J 5 bases, leaving 12 bases between the germline ends. This CDR3 comprises 13 residues. Germline CDR1 and CDR2: DFQATT and SNEGSKA (reference sequence). CDR3: CSATEQGDQPQHF. As DNA, the CDR3 is TGCAGTGCTACCGAACAGGGAGATCAGCCCCAGCATTTT.

This chain uses TRBV6-1 with TRBJ2-7; 7 bases map to TRBD1. The ends lost 6 bases at V and 2 bases at J; junction bases unmatched: 7. CDR3 length: 14 residues. Germline CDR1 MNHNS, CDR2 SASEGT. The CDR3 coding sequence is TGTGCCAGCAGGGAGGTACAGGGGCCCTACGAGCAGTACTTC. Its translation is CASREVQGPYEQYF.

V usage is TRBV6-2 or TRBV6-3 and J usage is TRBJ2-7, with 7 nucleotides matching TRBD1. This CDR3 contains 14 residues. Germline CDR1 MNHEY, CDR2 SVGEGT. The J segment lost 2 bases and the V segment lost 5 bases, leaving 6 bases of the junction unmatched. CDR3 DNA sequence: TGTGCCAGCAGTCCAGGACAGGCCACCTACGAGCAGTACTTC. Translation: CASSPGQATYEQYF.

This clonotype was recorded many times. The rearrangement uses TRBV12-3 or TRBV12-4 and TRBJ2-1; unclear D gene. Trimming took 4 bases from V and 7 from J, leaving 11 bases between them. This CDR3 contains 13 residues. As DNA, the CDR3 is TGTGCCAGCAGTTCCTATCGCGGAAATGAGCAGTTCTTC. This sequence encodes CASSSYRGNEQFF.

This clonotype was recorded a few times. This sequence joins TRBV7-2 and TRBJ1-4; 8 bases align to TRBD1. The junction had 7 bases not matched to a gene; V was cut back by 4 bases and J by 6 bases. The CDR3 is 15 residues long. In germline, CDR1 is SGHTA, CDR2 FQGNSA. Here the CDR3 reads CASSSGQGGHEKLFF. Here the CDR3 DNA reads TGTGCCAGCAGCTCCGGACAGGGTGGCCATGAAAAACTGTTTTTT.

In this sample, this clonotype turned up a few times. The chain links TRBV28 to TRBJ1-6; D remains unclear. The CDR3 totals 14 residues. The germline CDR1 and CDR2 sequences are MDHEN and SYDVKM. The V gene lost 6 bases and the J gene lost 5 bases, with 11 bases spanning the gap. Written as DNA, the CDR3 is TGTGCCAGCAGCCGGCCGATAGATAATTCACCCCTCCACTTT. This translates into CASSRPIDNSPLHF.

This clonotype came up a few times. This chain connects TRBV5-1 to TRBJ2-3; D call uncertain. Germline-derived CDR1 and CDR2 are SGHRS and YFSETQ. V was cut by 0 bases and J by 0 bases, with 11 bases left in between. The CDR3 extends over 16 amino acids. The CDR3 reads CASSLATDSSTDTQYF. The CDR3, as DNA: TGCGCCAGCAGCTTGGCAACAGACTCTAGCACAGATACGCAGTATTTT.

In its sample, this clonotype was seen a few times. CDR3 sequence: CASSQELGYNEQFF. The DNA of the CDR3 is TGTGCCAGCAGCCAAGAACTGGGTTACAATGAGCAGTTCTTC. This rearrangement joins TRBV14 to TRBJ2-1; D call uncertain. The CDR3 has 14 residues. The ends were cut back, 0 bases at V and 4 bases at J, with 7 bases in the middle. Germline CDR1 reads SGHDN; CDR2 reads FVKESK.

The J gene is TRBJ2-3, the V gene TRBV20-1; 13 bases are a match to TRBD2. Per the germline V gene, CDR1 is DFQATT and CDR2 is SNEGSKA (reference sequence). V dropped 4 bases and J dropped 3; count of bases not matched to a gene: 4. The CDR3 loop spans 15 amino acids. CDR3 coding DNA: TGCAGTGCTACCGGACTAGCGGGAGTTACAGATACGCAGTATTTT. Protein product: CSATGLAGVTDTQYF.

A few counts support this clonotype. This CDR3 is CSARASTLAYIDNEQFF. The CDR3 DNA is TGCAGTGCTAGAGCTTCCACACTAGCGTACATAGACAATGAGCAGTTCTTC. The rearrangement uses TRBV20-1 and TRBJ2-1; 7 nucleotides align to TRBD2. The CDR3 runs 17 residues. V dropped 1 base and J dropped 5; count of bases not matched to a gene: 14. The germline V gene encodes CDR1 DFQATT and CDR2 SNEGSKA (reference sequence).

Many counts were recorded for this clonotype. This rearrangement joins TRBV7-2 to TRBJ2-3, with TRBD1 as a possible D gene (6 bases). The CDR3 covers 15 residues. The germline V gene encodes CDR1 SGHTA and CDR2 FQGNSA. V lost 6 bases to trimming and J lost 1 base, with 14 bases between them. The CDR3 loop is CASRAGVRGTDTQYF. CDR3 nucleotide sequence: TGTGCCAGCAGAGCAGGGGTTAGGGGCACAGATACGCAGTATTTT.

This clonotype appeared a few times. The gene calls are TRBV10-2 and TRBJ2-2; TRBD2 agrees at 9 bases. There are 16 residues in the CDR3. V was pared by 3 bases and J by 5 bases, with 7 bases of the junction left unmatched. CDR1 is WSHSY and CDR2 is SAAADI in the germline V gene. The DNA of the CDR3 is TGCGCCAGCAGTGACCTGGGGCTAGCGGGGACCGGGGAGCTGTTTTTT. This codes for CASSDLGLAGTGELFF.

The gene calls are TRBV20-1 and TRBJ2-7; 9 nucleotides align to TRBD1. CDR3 length: 14 amino acids. CDR1 and CDR2 (germline): DFQATT, SNEGSKA (reference sequence). V lost 1 base, J lost 6 bases, and 7 bases stayed unmatched. This CDR3 is CSARAQTGGLEQYF. The CDR3 DNA is TGCAGTGCTAGAGCTCAGACAGGGGGTCTCGAGCAGTACTTC.

The gene calls are TRBV6-6 and TRBJ2-5; TRBD1 might be the D (5 bases). Trimming shortened V by 2 bases and J by 4 bases, and 8 bases separated the two germline ends. The CDR3 consists of 13 residues. The V gene's germline CDR1 is MNHNY and CDR2 SVGAGI (reference sequence). CDR3 in DNA: TGTGCCAGCAGTTACGGGGCAGGAGAGACCCAGTACTTC. Its translation is CASSYGAGETQYF.

This clonotype turned up a few times. The chain carries TRBV6-1 and TRBJ1-6; D ambiguous. The CDR3 has 14 amino acids. CDR1 MNHNS and CDR2 SASEGT come from the germline V gene. V was trimmed by 3 bases and J by 4 bases, leaving 7 bases between them. This CDR3 is CASSEVVYNSPLHF. CDR3 DNA sequence: TGTGCCAGCAGTGAGGTTGTATATAATTCACCCCTCCACTTT.

This clonotype was recorded many times. The V gene is TRBV7-3, the J gene TRBJ2-1; 12 bases map to TRBD2. The germline gives CDR1 SGHTA, CDR2 FQGTGA. The CDR3 totals 13 residues. V lost 8 bases to trimming and J lost 6 bases; unmatched junction nucleotides: 2. CDR3 loop: CASGLAGTNEQFF. CDR3 nucleotide sequence: TGTGCCAGCGGACTAGCGGGAACCAATGAGCAGTTCTTC.

This clonotype turned up a few times. The rearrangement uses TRBV2 and TRBJ2-2, with 8 bases aligning to TRBD2. Per germline, CDR1 SNHLY and CDR2 FYNNEI. This CDR3 region has 14 residues. V lost 6 bases and J lost 4; bases outside the gene matches: 4. The CDR3 here is CASRAGGTTGELFF. The CDR3 nucleotides are TGTGCCAGCAGGGCGGGGGGAACCACCGGGGAGCTGTTTTTT.